The clone carrying this TCR beta chain counts as medium-sized. As yet, its antigen is unknown. The data derive from a study of T cell repertoires in aging, cancer and after chemotherapy. About the research overall: Pre- and post-chemotherapy samples were paired from chronic lymphocytic leukemia patients treated with fludarabine- or bendamustine-based regimens.

TRB rearrangements spanning V, D and J were amplified using mixed TRB-A/B primers. TCRdb reprocessed the multiplex PCR reads with MiXCR, giving one entry per CDR3 protein. The sample shows under 8,500 distinct CDR3 sequences, approximately 31% of them seen only once. Trimming removed 5 bases at V and 2 bases at J, with 13 bases between. This CDR3 comprises 14 residues. CDR1 and CDR2 (germline): MNHEY, SVGAGI. The template was genomic DNA from peripheral blood, not RNA. Overall study results and limits: Rebound thymic output was suggested by rising median generation probability during chemotherapy in each cancer cohort. These repertoire data do not allow conclusions about immunological memory after chemotherapy.

This rearrangement joins TRBV6-5 to TRBJ2-7, with D possibly matching TRBD1 (6 bases). The sequence came from a human donor with a blood cancer. Sequenced input: blood. DNA of the CDR3: TGTGCCAGCAGTACAGGGCCGGGTCCCTACGAGCAGTACTTC. Translation: CASSTGPGPYEQYF.